Presented here are 7 T cell receptor beta chains from one specimen sequenced in a study of OX40 agonist ivuxolimab in advanced cancers. Here immunoSEQ multiplex PCR was the method, and the copy in TCRdb shows in-frame clones only, minus some. The table has over 8,000 clones, about 63% seen once. The sample here was CD4+ or CD8+ T cells sorted from blood, taken in a trial of the OX40 agonist ivuxolimab. These receptors all come from an adult with an advanced solid tumor such as melanoma, head and neck, liver or kidney cancer.

The chain employs TRBV19 and TRBJ1-2; D uncertain. The germline gives CDR1 LNHDA, CDR2 SQIVND (reference sequence). This CDR3 has 14 amino acids. V was clipped by 5 bases and J by 5 bases, with 15 bases between them. This chain's CDR3 is CASSPRTGTYGYTF. The DNA for the CDR3 is TGTGCCAGTAGTCCCCGGACGGGAACTTATGGCTACACCTTC.

This clone was seen more than once but under ten times. The chain links TRBV7-9 to TRBJ1-2, with D uncertain. CDR1 and CDR2 (germline): SEHNR, FQNEAQ (reference sequence). The CDR3 length is 13 residues. Trimming stripped 0 bases from V and 6 bases from J, with 8 bases between. For the CDR3, the DNA is TGTGCCAGCAGCTTAGCCCCGCAGCATGGCTACACCTTC. This sequence encodes CASSLAPQHGYTF.

This chain uses TRBV19 with TRBJ1-4; no clear D gene. The CDR3 sequence is 13 residues long. Trimming removed 3 bases from V and 7 bases from J, with 9 bases in between. From germline, CDR1 is LNHDA and CDR2 SQIVND (reference sequence). The CDR3 reads CASSMLVAEKLFF. The CDR3, as DNA: TGTGCCAGTAGTATGTTGGTTGCTGAAAAACTGTTTTTT.

V is TRBV12-5 and J is TRBJ2-2, with TRBD2 identical over 8 bases. CDR1 and CDR2 (germline): LGHNT, FRNRAP. V lost 4 bases to trimming and J lost 6 bases; unmatched junction nucleotides: 4. The length of the CDR3 is 14 residues. The CDR3 DNA sequence: TGTGCTAGTGGTTCGGGGGGGGATGCCGGGGAGCTGTTTTTT. Its protein is CASGSGGDAGELFF.

The CDR3 is CASSLGLAGGYEQYF. As DNA, the CDR3 is TGTGCCAGCAGTTTAGGACTAGCGGGAGGCTACGAGCAGTACTTC. The chain has TRBV6-5 and TRBJ2-7; 14 bases fit TRBD2. The germline V gene encodes CDR1 MNHEY and CDR2 SVGAGI. CDR3 length: 15 amino acids. V gave up 4 bases and J gave up 3 bases; unmatched junction bases: 2.

In DNA, the CDR3 is TGTGCCAGCAGCCCTAGCGGGAGAAGCACAGATACGCAGTATTTT. Amino acids: CASSPSGRSTDTQYF. V usage is TRBV9 and J usage is TRBJ2-3; TRBD2 matches 10 bases. V lost 4 bases to trimming and J lost 0 bases; unmatched junction nucleotides: 2. CDR3 size: 15 residues. Germline values: CDR1 SGDLS, CDR2 YYNGEE.

In this sample, this clone turned up once. The chain joins TRBV9 to TRBJ2-7; D is perhaps TRBD1 or TRBD2 (5 bases each). CDR1 is SGDLS and CDR2 is YYNGEE in the germline V gene. The CDR3 is 14 residues long. Between the trimmed V and J ends, which lost 3 bases and 7 bases, there was a span of 17 bases. The CDR3 coding sequence is TGTGCCAGCAGCGCGACCAGGGAGTCGGTGGAGCAGTACTTC. It encodes CASSATRESVEQYF.